What follows are 10 T cell receptor beta chains derived from one specimen sequenced in a study of T cell changes during pregnancy in multiple sclerosis. Assay: immunoSEQ multiplex PCR; the TCRdb copy retains only in-frame clones and omits some. The sample holds about 83,000 clones, around 96% seen once. The material was peripheral blood, obtained in the second trimester of pregnancy. The source of these receptors is a female donor with multiple sclerosis, enrolled in a pregnancy study.

The V and J genes are TRBV5-4 and TRBJ2-1; 9 bases map to TRBD2. This CDR3 is built from 16 residues. The trim removed 0 bases at V and 7 bases at J, leaving 8 bases unmatched. Germline values: CDR1 SGHNT, CDR2 YYREEE (reference sequence). The CDR3 region is CASSLDRASGMNEQFF. The CDR3 DNA reads as TGTGCCAGCAGCTTGGATAGGGCTAGCGGGATGAATGAGCAGTTCTTC.

J is TRBJ2-2 and V is TRBV7-2; TRBD2 aligns across 11 bases. This CDR3 contains 17 residues. J was trimmed by 0 bases and V by 6 bases; bases with no gene match: 6. The germline CDR1 and CDR2 sequences are SGHTA and FQGNSA. The CDR3 DNA is TGTGCCAGCAGGGCCCCGGGACTAGCGGCGAACACCGGGGAGCTGTTTTTT. Its protein is CASRAPGLAANTGELFF.

The chain couples TRBV4-2 to TRBJ2-5; possible D gene TRBD1, 6 bases. The CDR3 loop spans 18 amino acids. V was pared by 0 bases and J by 4 bases, with 21 bases between. From germline, CDR1 is LGHNA and CDR2 YNFKEQ. In nucleotides, the CDR3 is TGTGCCAGCAGCCAAGAATTGACAGGATGGATGCTTCGAGAGACCCAGTACTTC. Encoded protein: CASSQELTGWMLRETQYF.

This clone was observed a single time. The rearrangement links TRBV27 to TRBJ2-1; D gene unclear. CDR1 MNHEY and CDR2 SMNVEV come from the germline V gene (reference sequence). The V end was cut by 3 bases, the J end by 4 bases, with 13 bases between. The CDR3 has 15 amino acids. The CDR3 region has the DNA TGTGCCAGCAGTTTGTTGGCGGAACCATACAATGAGCAGTTCTTC. It translates to CASSLLAEPYNEQFF.

The rearrangement links TRBV2 to TRBJ2-1, with 7 bases that match TRBD2. The germline gives CDR1 SNHLY, CDR2 FYNNEI. The CDR3 consists of 16 residues. The V and J ends lost 9 bases and 7 bases, in that order; junction bases with no gene match: 18. CDR3 nucleotide sequence: TGTGCCAGTACTACCAGAGCGGGAAGAATAACAAATGAGCAGTTCTTC. This encodes CASTTRAGRITNEQFF.

The rearrangement links TRBV7-9 to TRBJ1-1; TRBD1 matches at 9 bases. With V trimmed by 5 bases and J by 3 bases, 7 bases remained unmatched. This CDR3 has 15 residues. Germline V CDR1 and CDR2: SEHNR, FQNEAQ (reference sequence). The CDR3 bases are TGTGCCAGCAGCCTAGGACAGGGGTGGGACACTGAAGCTTTCTTT. Translation: CASSLGQGWDTEAFF.

This chain links TRBV9 with TRBJ2-1; maybe TRBD2 (6 bases). Germline values: CDR1 SGDLS, CDR2 YYNGEE. V lost 1 base to trimming and J lost 2 bases, with 13 bases between them. There are 16 residues in the CDR3. CDR3 DNA sequence: TGTGCCAGCAGCGTATTACGGGGGAATGCCTACAATGAGCAGTTCTTC. Amino acid sequence: CASSVLRGNAYNEQFF.

The V and J genes are TRBV2 and TRBJ1-2; no clear D gene. CDR1 is SNHLY, CDR2 FYNNEI, per germline. This CDR3 has 13 amino acids. Trimming pared 5 bases from V and 8 bases from J, leaving 15 bases between. The CDR3 here is CASSPEEVRGYTF. DNA for the CDR3: TGTGCCAGCAGTCCGGAGGAAGTACGCGGCTACACCTTC.

The rearrangement uses TRBV5-1 and TRBJ1-4; 7 nucleotides agree with TRBD1. V was pared by 4 bases and J by 5 bases, with 5 bases of the junction left unmatched. Germline V gene lookup returns CDR1 SGHRS and CDR2 YFSETQ. The CDR3 has 14 residues. The CDR3 is CASSHGTVNEKLFF. The CDR3 DNA sequence: TGCGCCAGCAGCCACGGGACAGTAAATGAAAAACTGTTTTTT.

This clone was counted once. V and J are TRBV5-5 and TRBJ1-2, with a weak D call TRBD1 (5 bases). Germline values: CDR1 SGHKS, CDR2 YYEKEE (reference sequence). CDR3 length: 15 amino acids. Trimming stripped 4 bases from V and 0 bases from J, with 13 bases between. The chain's CDR3 is CASSIRQPTNYGYTF. Written as DNA, the CDR3 is TGTGCCAGCAGCATTAGACAGCCCACTAACTATGGCTACACCTTC.